Described below is a single T cell receptor (beta chain) sequence and its context. What it binds is not known. These data are taken from a study of T cell repertoires in cytomegalovirus infection. The wider study: Public TCR beta signatures provided an indication of both CMV infection and a matching HLA type. Study-level results: CMV-specific TCR beta clonotypes restricted by HLA-C were the ones dominating the ex vivo response.

TCRdb reprocessed the reads with MiXCR, giving one entry per CDR3 protein. The repertoire holds about 440,000 distinct CDR3 sequences, with 31% as singletons. The CDR3 is made up of 15 amino acids. V was clipped by 7 bases and J by 5 bases, with 15 bases between them. Germline lookup yields CDR1 SNHLY and CDR2 FYNNEI. The chain has TRBV2 and TRBJ1-6; TRBD1 is a possible D gene (5 bases). The sequenced material came from PBMCs. This clonotype was sampled from a human donor in good health (CMV status not recorded). Some clones in this sample may be carry-over from other donors' samples. CDR3 coding DNA: TGTGCCAGCACCCTCTCTGGACAAAATAATTCACCCCTCCACTTT. Translation: CASTLSGQNNSPLHF. Variable domain in full (rest from reference TRBV2 and TRBJ1-6): EPEVTQTPSHQVTQMGQEVILRCVPISNHLYFYWYRQILGQKVEFLVSFYNNEISEKSEIFDDQFSVERPDGSNFTLKIRSTKLEDSAMYFCASTLSGQNNSPLHFGNGTRLTVT.